The sequence of this TCR beta chain was determined in a study of control samples from healthy donors and cancer patients. Germline-derived CDR1 and CDR2 are ENHRY and SYGVKD. This CDR3 has 12 amino acids. V lost 6 bases to trimming and J lost 5 bases, with 7 bases between them. Assay: immunoSEQ multiplex PCR; the TCRdb copy retains only in-frame clones and omits some. Of 50,000 or so clones listed, roughly 87% are singletons. The specimen was blood. The clonotype originates from a man aged 50-60 years in good health. The chain couples TRBV10-3 to TRBJ1-4; unclear D gene. The CDR3 is CAISSQNEKLFF. CDR3 in DNA: TGTGCCATCAGCAGCCAGAATGAAAAACTGTTTTTT.